This TCR beta chain was obtained from a study of cytomegalovirus exposure and HLA in healthy donors (dated by TCRdb to the late 2010s). The study in broad terms: An earlier analysis of 587 of the donors reported approximately 300 Gb of sequence data and 120 million or so unique TCR beta sequences from roughly 200 million T cells. An early release that covered fewer than 750 HLA-typed donors contained approximately 300 gigabases of sequencing data and about 84 million unique TCR sequences. The genetic ancestry cluster associated with self-reported Caucasian donors included 65% to 90% of the roughly 360 genotyped donors. The study aimed to test whether cataloging public T cell receptors could reveal signatures of past pathogen exposure. The T cell repertoires of some 670 subjects were profiled by immunosequencing and related to cytomegalovirus serostatus. Along with the roughly 670-subject first cohort, a separate validation cohort of over a hundred different subjects was used. The study combined high-throughput TCR immunosequencing, statistical association of individual TCRs with disease status, and machine learning to predict cytomegalovirus infection status. A later analysis re-analyzed previously published TCR beta repertoires from 600 to 850 donors and added high-resolution HLA genotyping to study TCR occurrence patterns. Rather than using new phenotypic data, the later analysis identified candidate immune exposures from TCR beta sequences and from how often those sequences occurred across donors. An earlier analysis of 587 of the donors used high-throughput TCR beta sequencing to judge whether each TCR beta V gene segment behaved as functional or pseudogenic. Donor age, sex, ethnicity and CMV serostatus were compiled together with the repertoire data. Genome-wide SNP genotypes for about three fifths of the roughly 670 donors were used in a later genetic analysis, which treated that subset as a discovery cohort. All discovery cohort repertoires had been generated using a single sequencing platform. Class I and class II HLA loci were covered by the typing at four-digit resolution. The number of donors typed differed by locus, with about 629-630 for A, B, C, DRB1 and DQB1, around 560 for DQA1, over 600 for DPA1, and some 450 for DPB1. A few DR-DQ haplotypes were treated as single units for association and clustering because of strong linkage in the cohort. Among around 400 genotyped donors of the cohort, an average of approximately 200,000 unique TCR beta nucleotide sequences was sequenced per donor, of which 15% to 20% were non-productive.

Receptors were amplified or captured by the immunoSEQ multiplex PCR assay. A mixture of 60 forward primers for TCR Vbeta segments and 13 reverse primers for TCR Jbeta segments was used in the multiplex PCR. A multiplex PCR assay on genomic DNA amplified the CDR3 region of rearranged TCR beta genes. Amplified TCR beta libraries were sequenced as 87-base-pair reads on the Illumina HiSeq System. The authors processed their data as follows. Across the 600 to 700 repertoires, a later analysis counted 75 million to 90 million unique TCR beta chains, 9 million to 14 million of which were shared by at least two donors. A nearest-neighbor algorithm error-corrected the raw reads and collapsed the reads into unique sequences, merging closely related sequences to remove PCR and sequencing errors. Alignment of CDR3 sequences to IMGT reference sequences was used to assign V, D and J gene segments. Each retained sequence needed at least a six-nucleotide match to both a V gene segment and a J gene segment. Rearrangements were called productive when the CDR3 lacked stop codons and stayed in frame with V and J; all others were non-productive. CDR3 was defined by IMGT convention, running from the second conserved V-encoded cysteine to the conserved J-encoded phenylalanine. The earlier analysis of about 610 of the donors excluded sequences that lacked an unambiguous match to a single V gene segment. An earlier analysis of approximately 590 of the donors called V segments functional above 56.7% productive rearrangements and segregating when the between-donor standard deviation exceeded 5%. To diagnose cytomegalovirus status from the catalog of TCR beta chain sequences, a statistical classification framework was built. V and J gene assignment, in a later analysis, came from comparing TCR nucleotide sequences with IMGT/GENE-DB human TR gene sequences. A later analysis assigned CDR3 sequences and most-parsimonious VDJ recombination scenarios with the TCRdist pipeline. A later analysis defined each TCR beta chain by its CDR3 amino acid sequence plus V-gene family, and excluded reads lacking a unique V-gene family. As a way to deal with suspected cross-contamination and a sequencing artifact, a later analysis dropped under 600 nucleotide sequences that were highly shared and had low generation probability. In a later analysis, a clonal expansion index was calculated for each public chain from normalized within-repertoire ranks of inferred template counts. Generation probabilities in a later analysis came from a VDJ recombination model fitted to out-of-frame rearrangements, and those results were checked against IGoR. In a later analysis, hypergeometric tests were used to score TCR-TCR, TCR-HLA and TCR-CMV co-occurrence, with a repertoire-size bias correction applied to TCR pairs. A later analysis estimated false discovery rates by permuting HLA or CMV assignments 20 times. In a later analysis, co-occurring TCRs were grouped using DBSCAN, and TCRdist sequence similarity was added for clustering within HLA-allele-positive subsets. Repertoires with fewer than 30,000 or more than 120,000 public chains, plus five repertoires with anomalous nucleotide sharing, were excluded from co-occurrence clustering. TCRdb took this table from immuneACCESS and kept in-frame rearrangements with V and J called. Such tables lack part of the clones; where checked against another copy, unresolved V genes explain under half of the gap, and the rest is unexplained. The V and J calls and clone size are taken from that table; D and trimming were inferred from the DNA. Present in this sample are about 130,000 clones, 82% of which were seen just once. The ten most abundant clones make up over 1% of the sample.

The germline V and J ends show losses of 0 bases and 0 bases respectively, and no gene match explains 0 bases of the junction. From the cysteine up to the phenylalanine, the CDR3 has a length of 15 residues. Of the read, only the CDR3 DNA is kept; its 45 bases are in frame from base 1. The germline V gene (reference sequence) gives CDR1 as MNHEY and CDR2 as SMNVEV. Results the study describes overall, beyond this receptor: A further reported finding was that TCR beta sequences accurately predicted the HLA-A and HLA-B alleles for most subjects in the first cohort. A later analysis reported that several top co-occurrence clusters appeared linked to parvovirus B19, influenza, CMV and Epstein-Barr virus. The classifier was reported to diagnose cytomegalovirus status with high specificity and sensitivity in both the original cohort and the validation cohort. In a later genetic analysis, fewer N-insertions in productive TCRs were reported among donors in an Asian-associated ancestry cluster than the roughly 700-donor mean. A later analysis found that HLA-associated TCR beta chains were more clonally expanded and had lower generation probabilities than equally common non-associated chains. Specific HLA alleles were associated with 18,000 or so TCR beta sequences at a false discovery rate of 0.05 in a later analysis. An association between a missense DCLRE1C variant and V-gene and J-gene trimming of TCR beta chains was found in a later genetic analysis and replicated in an independent cohort. Because HLA typing was unavailable for some donors at each locus, only the typed subset was used in association tests. In an earlier analysis of 587 of the donors, most TCR beta V segments appeared in productive rearrangements about 90% or about 30% of the time, broadly matching IMGT annotations. This cohort had only TCR beta chains sequenced, and the lack of alpha or paired-chain data limited which features could be detected. Presence/absence analyses assumed roughly uniform sequencing depth across donors, an assumption that may not hold. A later analysis found that TCR association rates varied across HLA loci, with DRB1 alleles showing the most associated TCRs and HLA-C alleles the fewest. Correlated functional status among segregating V segments might reflect linkage disequilibrium, but an unknown experimental factor could not be ruled out. Over 15 rarely observed V segments, including chromosome 9 orphons, were excluded from the earlier analysis of almost 600 of the donors because counts were too low. The authors suggested that the approach could potentially be generalized to other disease states and immunological phenotypes. A few of the identified cytomegalovirus-associated TCR beta chains were confirmed in vitro to be specific for cytomegalovirus antigens. Assigning TCR associations to individual alleles was difficult when HLA alleles, especially DR and DQ, strongly co-occurred. The study gave a list of some 150 TCR beta chains associated with cytomegalovirus. Most CMV-associated TCR beta chains appeared to be HLA-restricted in a later analysis, and the HLA associations seemed to be driven largely by CMV exposure. A cluster of highly shared sequence variants was judged likely to be a technical artifact of the sequencing pipeline. Because the 87-base-pair reads could not distinguish some IMGT-functional V segments, including TRBV6-2 and TRBV6-3, those segments were excluded. CMV serostatus was the only immune exposure information available for the cohort. Across donors, most TCR sequences were observed very rarely, whereas some public TCRs were present in many individuals.

Note on this clone: Its antigen is unknown. Base qualities are missing; no much larger clone stands one base away.

The cohort was made up of about 610 healthy bone marrow donors. All cohort members were sampled while nominally healthy, although unrecorded immune exposures were likely present. The donor tested CMV seronegative, placing the donor among the 352 seronegative members of the cohort. Each donor provided a peripheral blood sample, and peripheral blood mononuclear cells were used for TCR beta sequencing. The Qiagen DNeasy Blood Extraction Kit was used to extract genomic DNA from the blood cell samples. The origin of this receptor is a boy younger than 18 in good health and CMV-seronegative. Sequencing used PBMCs. Recombination linked TRBV27 to TRBJ1-2, and 8 junctional nucleotides match TRBD1. The CDR3 is CASSLSDRANYGYTF. Read as DNA, the sequence is TGTGCCAGCAGTTTATCGGACAGGGCTAACTATGGCTACACCTTC.